The 10 T cell receptor beta chains reported below all come from one sample, sequenced in a study of shared clonotypes between healthy human individuals. Sequenced by immunoSEQ multiplex PCR; TCRdb stores in-frame clones only, minus some. The sample includes about 2.4 million clones, around nine tenths of them seen just once. The sample comprised naive CD4+ T cells sorted from blood. Subset given: CD45RA+ positively selected. All receptors come from a man between 18 and 35 years old in good health.

The rearrangement joins TRBV6-1 to TRBJ1-1; a weak D match, TRBD1 (5 bases). Germline V gene lookup returns CDR1 MNHNS and CDR2 SASEGT. The CDR3 runs 14 residues. With 4 bases removed from V and 4 bases from J, the gap between germline ends came to 13 bases. DNA for the CDR3: TGTGCCAGCAGTGGAACCCAGGGTGCCACTGAAGCTTTCTTT. Its protein is CASSGTQGATEAFF.

The V and J genes are TRBV6-6 and TRBJ1-3; no clear D. Trimming left V 7 bases short and J 0 bases short, with 10 bases between. Germline CDR1 MNHNY, CDR2 SVGAGI (reference sequence). The CDR3 spans 14 residues. CDR3 DNA sequence: TGTGCCAGCAATCGGGGAGGCTCTGGAAACACCATATATTTT. It is translated as CASNRGGSGNTIYF.

The chain recombines TRBV9 with TRBJ1-2; a possible D gene is TRBD1 (6 bases). The CDR3 sequence is 14 residues long. Per the germline V gene, CDR1 is SGDLS and CDR2 is YYNGEE. The V and J ends lost 0 bases and 9 bases respectively, with 15 bases between them. Here the CDR3 reads CASSVVSGVGSYTF. CDR3 DNA sequence: TGTGCCAGCAGCGTAGTTTCAGGGGTAGGAAGCTACACCTTC.

The chain has TRBV29-1 and TRBJ2-2; possibly TRBD1 for D (6 bases). CDR3 size: 14 residues. V was pared by 7 bases and J by 3 bases, with 15 bases between. In germline, CDR1 is SQVTM, CDR2 ANQGSEA. The CDR3 DNA reads TGCAGCGCGGGGTCAGGGGCTGACACCGGGGAGCTGTTTTTT. Its protein product is CSAGSGADTGELFF.

The gene calls are TRBV5-1 and TRBJ2-1; 10 nucleotides agree with TRBD1. Germline V gene lookup returns CDR1 SGHRS and CDR2 YFSETQ. The CDR3 has 15 residues. The ends lost 5 bases at V and 4 bases at J; junction bases unmatched: 6. The CDR3: CASSTGTGVYNEQFF. The CDR3 DNA follows: TGCGCCAGCAGTACCGGGACAGGGGTATACAATGAGCAGTTCTTC.

This clone has more than one count but fewer than ten. The chain is built from TRBV6-6 and TRBJ2-5; no clear D. V dropped 0 bases and J dropped 3 bases, with 8 bases sitting between them. This CDR3 has 14 amino acids. From germline, CDR1 is MNHNY and CDR2 SVGAGI (reference sequence). This CDR3 reads CASSYSLSEETQYF. CDR3 DNA: TGTGCCAGCAGTTACTCTCTCTCGGAAGAGACCCAGTACTTC.

The V and J genes are TRBV7-2 and TRBJ2-1; TRBD2 aligns across 7 bases. Losses at the gene ends were 4 bases for V and 5 bases for J; bases not matched to a gene: 5. The germline CDR1 and CDR2 sequences are SGHTA and FQGNSA. The CDR3 is 14 amino acids. The CDR3 coding sequence is TGTGCCAGCAGCTCCGGGACTACGAACAATGAGCAGTTCTTC. As protein: CASSSGTTNNEQFF.

J is TRBJ2-3 and V is TRBV11-2, with unresolved D. The V gene's germline CDR1 is SGHAT and CDR2 FQNNGV. Trimming took 6 bases from V and 2 from J, leaving 15 bases between them. The CDR3 length is 15 residues. As DNA, the CDR3 is TGTGCCAGCAGTTATAGGGCAGCAAACACAGATACGCAGTATTTT. It translates to CASSYRAANTDTQYF.

V is TRBV13 and J is TRBJ2-5; 7 bases map to TRBD2. CDR3 size: 16 residues. After removal of 5 bases from V and 3 bases from J, the junction contained 12 bases not matched to a gene. CDR1 is PRHDT, CDR2 FYEKMQ, per germline (reference sequence). In DNA form, the CDR3 reads TGTGCCAGCAGCCCCCGCCCTTCGCGGGGGAAAGAGACCCAGTACTTC. This encodes CASSPRPSRGKETQYF.

This chain connects TRBV6-6 to TRBJ1-1; D not certain. The CDR3 totals 16 residues. V was trimmed by 2 bases and J by 0 bases, leaving 13 bases between them. CDR1 and CDR2 from the germline V gene are MNHNY and SVGAGI (reference sequence). CDR3 amino acids: CASSYLPQTMNTEAFF. CDR3 DNA: TGTGCCAGCAGTTACCTCCCCCAAACTATGAACACTGAAGCTTTCTTT.